These 17 T cell receptor beta chains share one sample of origin, sequenced in a study of blood T cell repertoires in COVID-19. Sequencing was performed with immunoSEQ multiplex PCR; in TCRdb, only in-frame clones are kept and a portion is missing. The sample shows about 100,000 clones, roughly 85% of them seen only once. Sequencing used peripheral blood. All receptors derive from a woman in her 70s with acute or convalescent COVID-19.

This clone was seen just once. CDR3 region: CASSETGGVGYTF. The CDR3 region has the DNA TGTGCCAGCTCCGAAACAGGGGGCGTTGGCTACACCTTC. The chain is built from TRBV11-3 and TRBJ1-2; TRBD1 matches 9 bases. The CDR3 extends over 13 amino acids. CDR1 and CDR2 from the germline V gene are SGHNT and YENEEA. With V trimmed by 8 bases and J by 7 bases, 8 bases remained unmatched. Looking up the rest from reference TRBV11-3 and TRBJ1-2 gives the full variable domain: EAGVVQSPRYKIIEKKQPVAFWCNPISGHNTLYWYLQNLGQGPELLIRYENEEAVDDSQLPKDRFSAERLKGVDSTLKIQPAELGDSAVYLCASSETGGVGYTFGSGTRLTVV.

The genes are TRBV30 and TRBJ2-3; 9 bases align to TRBD1. CDR1 is GTSNPN and CDR2 is SVGIG in the germline V gene (reference sequence). The CDR3 has 15 amino acids. The V and J ends lost 0 bases and 3 bases, in that order; junction bases with no gene match: 4. Here the CDR3 reads CAWSVMDRGTDTQYF. CDR3 nucleotide sequence: TGTGCCTGGAGTGTAATGGACAGGGGTACAGATACGCAGTATTTT.

This clone appeared once. The J gene is TRBJ1-1, the V gene TRBV30, with 8 nucleotides matching TRBD1. CDR3 size: 16 residues. The ends lost 2 bases at V and 5 bases at J; junction bases unmatched: 13. The germline gives CDR1 GTSNPN, CDR2 SVGIG (reference sequence). CDR3 in amino acids: CAWSPTRGRRDTEAFF. As DNA, the CDR3 is TGTGCCTGGAGTCCCACCAGGGGGCGGAGGGATACTGAAGCTTTCTTT.

This chain uses TRBV6-1 with TRBJ1-2, with a tentative D call TRBD1 (6 bases). From germline, CDR1 is MNHNS and CDR2 SASEGT. Trimming removed 6 bases from V and 6 bases from J, with 14 bases in between. CDR3 size: 13 residues. The CDR3 DNA sequence: TGTGCCAGCAGCACACGACAGGCTAATGGCTACACCTTC. Its protein is CASSTRQANGYTF.

The CDR3: CASRTGGSPLHF. The CDR3 DNA reads as TGTGCCAGCAGAACAGGGGGTTCACCCCTCCACTTT. The gene calls are TRBV7-9 and TRBJ1-6; 8 bases line up with TRBD1. V lost 6 bases, J lost 9 bases, and 1 base stayed unmatched. The germline CDR1 and CDR2 sequences are SEHNR and FQNEAQ (reference sequence). This CDR3 region has 12 residues.

CDR3 loop: CASSRDRDGTQYF. The CDR3 DNA sequence: TGTGCCAGCAGCCGGGACAGGGACGGGACCCAGTACTTC. V gene TRBV5-4 combines with J gene TRBJ2-5; 9 bases are shared with TRBD1. This CDR3 contains 13 residues. With V trimmed by 4 bases and J by 7 bases, 5 bases remained unmatched. Germline assignment: CDR1 SGHNT and CDR2 YYREEE (reference sequence).

This clone was counted a single time. The rearrangement links TRBV6-5 to TRBJ2-3; 10 nucleotides align to TRBD2. There are 16 residues in the CDR3. Per the germline V gene, CDR1 is MNHEY and CDR2 is SVGAGI. With V trimmed by 4 bases and J by 6 bases, 10 bases remained unmatched. The CDR3 here is CASSLALAGGPDTQYF. DNA for the CDR3: TGTGCCAGCAGTTTGGCTTTAGCGGGGGGCCCGGATACGCAGTATTTT.

V is TRBV7-8 and J is TRBJ2-7, with 9 bases fitting TRBD2. The CDR3 length is 17 residues. The germline gives CDR1 SGHVS, CDR2 FQNEAQ. J was trimmed by 2 bases and V by 1 base; bases with no gene match: 9. The CDR3 DNA sequence: TGTGCCAGCAGCTTAGATGCAGCGGGGGGCTACGCCTACGAGCAGTACGTC. Its protein is CASSLDAAGGYAYEQYV.

This chain connects TRBV11-2 to TRBJ2-1, with TRBD2 matching 11 bases. Germline CDR1 SGHAT, CDR2 FQNNGV. The length of the CDR3 is 17 residues. V shed 3 bases and J 7 bases; nucleotides not matched to a gene: 11. This chain's CDR3 is CASSFTLAGGYMNEQFF. CDR3 in DNA: TGTGCCAGCAGCTTCACTTTAGCGGGGGGGTATATGAATGAGCAGTTCTTC. The complete variable domain, with remaining parts taken from reference TRBV11-2 and TRBJ2-1, reads EAGVAQSPRYKIIEKRQSVAFWCNPISGHATLYWYQQILGQGPKLLIQFQNNGVVDDSQLPKDRFSAERLKGVDSTLKIQPAKLEDSAVYLCASSFTLAGGYMNEQFFGPGTRLTVL.

The chain has TRBV28 and TRBJ1-5; weak D call: TRBD1 (5 bases). The V gene's germline CDR1 is MDHEN and CDR2 SYDVKM. CDR3 length: 15 amino acids. V was clipped by 4 bases and J by 0 bases, with 10 bases between them. The CDR3 here is CASSSPQGSNQPQHF. The CDR3 bases are TGTGCCAGCAGTTCACCCCAGGGTAGCAATCAGCCCCAGCATTTT.

This chain connects TRBV5-8 to TRBJ1-2, with D unresolved. The CDR3 runs to 16 residues. Germline V gives CDR1 SGHTS, CDR2 YDEGEE. V lost 3 bases and J 2 bases, leaving 17 bases between the germline ends. The DNA of the CDR3 is TGTGCCAGCAGCTACCCTACAAGGAGCCCGAACTATGGCTACACCTTC. It encodes CASSYPTRSPNYGYTF.

The V and J genes are TRBV7-9 and TRBJ2-4; 7 nucleotides match TRBD1. This CDR3 comprises 14 residues. Germline CDR1 and CDR2: SEHNR and FQNEAQ (reference sequence). The J segment lost 6 bases and the V segment lost 3 bases, leaving 5 bases of the junction unmatched. The CDR3 sequence is CASSFDREGNIQYF. The CDR3 DNA sequence: TGTGCCAGCAGCTTTGACAGGGAAGGAAACATTCAGTACTTC.

This chain links TRBV29-1 with TRBJ2-2; 14 nucleotides match TRBD2. V shed 5 bases and J 6 bases; nucleotides not matched to a gene: 8. Germline loops: CDR1 SQVTM, CDR2 ANQGSEA. CDR3 length: 16 amino acids. CDR3 sequence (DNA): TGCAGCGTTACGGGACTAGCGGGGGAAATTCCCGGGGAGCTGTTTTTT. Translating gives CSVTGLAGEIPGELFF.

J is TRBJ1-2 and V is TRBV28; D possibly corresponds to TRBD1 (5 bases). The V gene lost 5 bases and the J gene lost 3 bases, with 16 bases spanning the gap. Germline loops: CDR1 MDHEN, CDR2 SYDVKM. This CDR3 has 15 amino acids. Here the CDR3 reads CASSGASRGDYGYTF. The CDR3, as DNA: TGTGCCAGCAGTGGAGCGTCACGGGGGGACTATGGCTACACCTTC.

The chain recombines TRBV6-5 with TRBJ2-7; 7 bases line up with TRBD1. Germline V gives CDR1 MNHEY, CDR2 SVGAGI. V shed 6 bases, J shed 3 bases, and the junction held 11 bases outside the gene matches. This CDR3 comprises 15 residues. The CDR3 here is CASSQRTGGLYEQYF. Here the CDR3 DNA reads TGTGCCAGCAGCCAGAGGACAGGTGGTCTCTACGAGCAGTACTTC.

V and J are TRBV7-9 and TRBJ1-2; tentative D call: TRBD1 (5 bases). There are 14 residues in the CDR3. Germline V gene sequence: CDR1 SEHNR, CDR2 FQNEAQ (reference sequence). The V gene lost 7 bases and the J gene lost 2 bases, with 14 bases spanning the gap. Here the CDR3 reads CASTPQAGNYGYTF. The CDR3 nucleotides read TGTGCCAGCACCCCACAGGCAGGCAACTATGGCTACACCTTC.

This clone was counted a single time. The rearrangement uses TRBV6-5 and TRBJ1-4, with D perhaps TRBD1 (5 bases). The CDR3 has 14 amino acids. The V end lost 2 bases, the J end lost 8 bases, and 12 bases lay between the germline ends. Germline CDR1 and CDR2: MNHEY and SVGAGI. The CDR3 loop reads CASSYGAHGEKLFF. The CDR3 DNA is TGTGCCAGCAGTTACGGGGCTCACGGGGAAAAACTGTTTTTT.